Listed below are T cell receptor beta chains from one sample, sequenced in a study of cytomegalovirus exposure and HLA in healthy donors. Measured with immunoSEQ multiplex PCR; TCRdb has only the in-frame clones, and not every one. Of about 110,000 clones detected, around 79% appear once; the ten largest clones hold 1.3%. The source material was PBMCs. The receptor source for this set is a woman in her 30s in good health and CMV-seronegative. The CDR3 runs from the conserved cysteine through the conserved F or W. Fields, in order: clone size, V gene, J gene, D gene, CDR3 protein, CDR3 DNA. D genes are given only for firm matches. Clone size is not always given. Where it is, it says once, few, many or a class for expanded clones.

size: -
V: TRBV27
J: TRBJ1-2
D: TRBD1
CDR3: CASSLETGMYGYTF
DNA: TGTGCCAGCAGTTTAGAGACAGGGATGTATGGCTACACCTTC

size: -
V: TRBV6-5
J: TRBJ1-5
D: -
CDR3: CASSYSGGNQPQHF
DNA: TGTGCCAGCAGTTACTCTGGAGGAAATCAGCCCCAGCATTTT

size: once
V: TRBV4-1
J: TRBJ2-7
D: TRBD2
CDR3: CASSQGGSGTSYEQYF
DNA: TGCGCCAGCAGCCAAGGGGGTAGCGGGACCTCCTACGAGCAGTACTTC

size: -
V: TRBV7-8
J: TRBJ2-5
D: TRBD2
CDR3: CASSVAGLAFQETQYF
DNA: TGTGCCAGCAGCGTCGCGGGACTAGCATTTCAAGAGACCCAGTACTTC

size: -
V: TRBV5-1
J: TRBJ2-5
D: -
CDR3: CASRLGGNQETQYF
DNA: TGCGCCAGCAGGCTTGGGGGGAACCAAGAGACCCAGTACTTC

size: once
V: TRBV28
J: TRBJ1-5
D: TRBD1
CDR3: CASSLTPGQGQPQHF
DNA: TGTGCCAGCAGTTTGACCCCGGGACAGGGTCAGCCCCAGCATTTT

size: few
V: TRBV11-1
J: TRBJ1-1
D: -
CDR3: CASSRNQGNTEAFF
DNA: TGTGCCAGCAGCCGGAACCAGGGGAACACTGAAGCTTTCTTT

size: once
V: TRBV7-2
J: TRBJ2-2
D: -
CDR3: CASSRQGLRNTGELFF
DNA: TGTGCCAGCAGCCGACAGGGACTCCGTAACACCGGGGAGCTGTTTTTT

size: -
V: TRBV4-1
J: TRBJ2-2
D: -
CDR3: CASSQESGSGGELFF
DNA: TGCGCCAGCAGCCAAGAGTCAGGGAGCGGGGGGGAGCTGTTTTTT

size: -
V: TRBV30
J: TRBJ2-7
D: -
CDR3: CAWSVSLNYEQYF
DNA: TGTGCCTGGAGTGTATCCCTTAACTACGAGCAGTACTTC

size: once
V: TRBV27
J: TRBJ2-5
D: -
CDR3: CASSFMETQYF
DNA: TGTGCCAGCAGTTTTATGGAGACCCAGTACTTC

size: -
V: TRBV30
J: TRBJ2-3
D: TRBD2
CDR3: CAWRPHPSGGTSTDTQYF
DNA: TGTGCCTGGAGGCCCCACCCTAGCGGGGGTACTAGCACAGATACGCAGTATTTT

size: -
V: TRBV6-6
J: TRBJ1-1
D: -
CDR3: CASRTAGENTEAFF
DNA: TGTGCCAGCAGGACCGCAGGGGAGAACACTGAAGCTTTCTTT

size: -
V: TRBV13
J: TRBJ2-7
D: -
CDR3: CASSSSYEQYF
DNA: TGTGCCAGCAGCTCCTCTTACGAGCAGTACTTC